This T cell receptor beta chain was sequenced during a study of esophageal squamous cell carcinoma under preoperative chemotherapy. Time point denoted: before preoperative PTX-NDP chemotherapy. CDR1 and CDR2 from the germline V gene are MNHNS and SASEGT. The CDR3 has 15 residues. One entry per CDR3 protein results from TCRdb running MiXCR on the PCR reads. The profile covers over 10,000 distinct CDR3 sequences, with approximately 50% appearing a single time and about a sixth taken by the ten largest. By share, this clonotype counts as medium-sized. The rearrangement links TRBV6-1 to TRBJ2-1; TRBD2 is a possible D gene (5 bases). The DNA end favors TRBJ2-7, so the J call may be wrong. Sampling was performed from a patient given preoperative chemotherapy. The sequence derives from a human donor with esophageal squamous cell carcinoma. The donor label of this sample is uncertain. The CDR3 protein is CASSPYSTSSYEQYF. CDR3 nucleotides: TGTGCCAGCAGTCCGTATAGTACTAGCTCCTACGAGCAGTACTTC.